These 23 T cell receptor beta chains came from one sample sequenced in a study of T cells expressing NK-cell markers. TCRdb reanalyzed the 5' RACE reads, giving one entry per CDR3 protein sequence and no DNA. This listing includes 250,000 to 300,000 distinct CDR3 sequences. The specimen was blood T cells: a sorted CD56 or NKG2C T cell subset, CD4+ or CD8+ T cells, or bulk PBMC T cells (not recorded which). These receptor sequences come from a woman aged 18 to 75 in good health.

The chain carries TRBV12-3 or TRBV12-4 and TRBJ2-5; with no DNA, the TCRdb D assignment of TRBD2 cannot be verified. CDR3 length: 13 amino acids. The CDR3 protein is CASSVVGRKTQYF.

The chain recombines TRBV6-2 or TRBV6-3 with TRBJ2-1; lacking DNA, the TRBD2 call made by TCRdb goes unchecked. This CDR3 is built from 17 residues. The germline gives CDR1 MNHEY, CDR2 SVGEGT. The CDR3 sequence is CASSYAGGGASYNEQFF.

This rearrangement joins TRBV12-3 or TRBV12-4 to TRBJ1-1; TCRdb reports TRBD1, a call that lacks DNA to check it against. This CDR3 is 13 amino acids long. This CDR3 is CASSTDSFAEAFF.

The V call is TRBV7-9, the J call TRBJ1-5. This CDR3 comprises 16 residues. Germline V CDR1 and CDR2: SEHNR, FQNEAQ (reference sequence). The CDR3 region is CASSLRDSRGNQPQHF. Together with reference TRBV7-9 and TRBJ1-5, the CDR3 gives the full variable domain: DTGVSQNPRHKITKRGQNVTFRCDPISEHNRLYWYRQTLGQGPEFLTYFQNEAQLEKSRLLSDRFSAERPKGSFSTLEIQRTEQGDSAMYLCASSLRDSRGNQPQHFGDGTRLSIL.

The rearrangement joins TRBV5-1 to TRBJ2-5; TCRdb's D call of TRBD2 is untestable without DNA. This CDR3 comprises 14 residues. The V gene's germline CDR1 is SGHRS and CDR2 YFSETQ. The CDR3 region is CASSLGAGKETQYF.

The chain joins TRBV27 to TRBJ2-3; the D gene TCRdb calls, TRBD2, cannot be checked with no DNA. Germline assignment: CDR1 MNHEY and CDR2 SMNVEV (reference sequence). The CDR3 is 14 amino acids. The CDR3 sequence: CASSLGGAWDTQYF.

J is TRBJ2-6 and V is TRBV28; TCRdb returns TRBD1, unconfirmable since there is no DNA. The CDR3 loop spans 14 amino acids. Looked up from germline, CDR1 is MDHEN and CDR2 is SYDVKM. The CDR3 loop is CASRAGGGANVLTF.

This chain uses TRBV15 with TRBJ2-1. The CDR3 extends over 13 amino acids. Germline CDR1 and CDR2: LNHNV and YYDKDF (reference sequence). This chain's CDR3 is CATSTGRLNEQFF.

The gene calls are TRBV11-1 and TRBJ1-3; TCRdb indicates TRBD1, and absent DNA this call remains unverified. This CDR3 is 16 amino acids long. Germline V gene lookup returns CDR1 SGHAT and CDR2 FQDESV (reference sequence). The CDR3 loop is CASSRRTAYSGNTIYF.

The chain has TRBV12-3 or TRBV12-4 and TRBJ2-5; no DNA is available, so the TRBD2 call from TCRdb remains unchecked. The CDR3 length is 17 residues. The CDR3 sequence is CASSSLESGRARETQYF.

The CDR3 loop reads CSVARGVTGELFF. V is TRBV29-1 and J is TRBJ2-2; TCRdb outputs TRBD1, but without DNA this stays unchecked. The CDR3 spans 13 residues. CDR1 SQVTM and CDR2 ANQGSEA come from the germline V gene.

V and J are TRBV12-3 or TRBV12-4 and TRBJ2-2; the D call from TCRdb, TRBD1, cannot be confirmed without DNA. The CDR3 contains 15 residues. CDR3: CASSLLGLVTGELFF.

The genes are TRBV12-3 or TRBV12-4 and TRBJ2-3; TCRdb designates TRBD2, a call that cannot be tested without DNA. This CDR3 has 15 amino acids. CDR3 in amino acids: CASYGAGGPTDTQYF.

The chain links TRBV6-1 to TRBJ1-4. The length of the CDR3 is 14 residues. Looked up from germline, CDR1 is MNHNS and CDR2 is SASEGT. The CDR3 sequence: CASREGLTNEKLFF.

The chain combines TRBV5-6 with TRBJ2-5; checking the TCRdb D call of TRBD2 is not possible without DNA. This CDR3 region has 15 residues. CDR1 is SGHDT and CDR2 is YYEEEE in the germline V gene. The CDR3 is CASSSLQGSSRGQYF.

This rearrangement joins TRBV6-2 or TRBV6-3 to TRBJ2-1; TCRdb's D gene call, TRBD2, goes unchecked for lack of DNA. Germline assignment: CDR1 MNHEY and CDR2 SVGEGT. The CDR3 has 15 amino acids. CDR3 in amino acids: CASTTDPPRANEQFF.

V and J are TRBV5-1 and TRBJ2-1; without DNA, the TCRdb call of TRBD1 cannot be checked. The CDR3 consists of 13 residues. CDR1 SGHRS and CDR2 YFSETQ come from the germline V gene. Here the CDR3 reads CASSWGDAGEQFF.

The J gene is TRBJ1-4, the V gene TRBV6-1. Germline CDR1 MNHNS, CDR2 SASEGT. The CDR3 spans 15 residues. CDR3 residues: CASSRTPATNEKLFF.

This chain uses TRBV12-3 or TRBV12-4 with TRBJ2-7; TCRdb's assignment of TRBD2 cannot be checked, as there is no DNA. The CDR3 extends over 16 amino acids. The CDR3 sequence is CASSPSGWDSTYEQYF.

This rearrangement joins TRBV7-2 to TRBJ1-5; as DNA is missing, the TRBD1 call by TCRdb cannot be tested. The CDR3 sequence is 15 residues long. Germline V gene data show CDR1 as SGHTA and CDR2 as FQGNSA. The chain's CDR3 is CASSLGAGGYQPQHF.

This chain connects TRBV5-4 to TRBJ2-5; the TCRdb call, TRBD2, lacks DNA for checking. Germline V gene sequence: CDR1 SGHNT, CDR2 YYREEE (reference sequence). The CDR3 is 16 amino acids. CDR3 sequence: CASSLGRGNRGETQYF.

The chain carries TRBV6-1 and TRBJ1-3. Germline V gene data show CDR1 as MNHNS and CDR2 as SASEGT. The CDR3 runs to 14 residues. The CDR3 is CASGGALTGNTIYF.

This chain links TRBV12-3 or TRBV12-4 with TRBJ2-1. The CDR3 is 13 amino acids. The CDR3 sequence: CASSPTQYNEQFF.